This T cell receptor (beta chain) was observed in a study of blood T cells in healthy people across ages. Sample-barcoded 5' priming and a J-beta primer mix drove a second PCR of roughly 7 to 11 cycles. TCRdb analysed the 5' RACE reads with MiXCR anew, one entry per CDR3 protein. The sample holds over 950,000 distinct CDR3 sequences, roughly two fifths seen once. A note on this clonotype: At one of its ends the junction is not consistent with the germline gene, which may arise from a read error.

The CDR3 has 16 residues. Germline CDR1 and CDR2: SGHVS and FQNEAQ. The source of this sequence is a man between 18 and 29 years old in good health. Specimen: blood. J is TRBJ2-2 and V is TRBV7-8; 8 bases match TRBD1. This CDR3 reads CASSLAQGAKTGELFF. The CDR3 nucleotides read TGTGCCAGCAGCTTAGCGCAGGGGGCGAAAACCGGGGAGCTGTTTTTT. Together with reference TRBV7-8 and TRBJ2-2, the CDR3 gives the full variable domain: GAGVSQSPRYKVAKRGQDVALRCDPISGHVSLFWYQQALGQGPEFLTYFQNEAQLDKSGLPSDRFFAERPEGSVSTLKIQRTQQEDSAVYLCASSLAQGAKTGELFFGEGSRLTVL.